Listed here are 25 T cell receptor beta chains from one sample, sequenced in a study of regulatory T cells in long-lasting Graves disease. Sample time point: newly diagnosed GD, antithyroid drugs for less than 3 months. Isolated PBMC RNA provided the starting material for the TCR library. Building of the TCR beta libraries involved iRepertoire HTBI primers and Arm-PCR of CDR3 regions. Via MiXCR, TCRdb re-called the multiplex PCR reads, giving one row per CDR3 protein. The table has 580,000 or so distinct CDR3 sequences, roughly 16% seen once. These data were also reused for a study on T cells in Graves' hyperthyroidism and ophthalmopathy.

Here the sequenced sample was peripheral blood mononuclear cells (PBMCs), taken at new diagnosis, from a patient treated with antithyroid drugs. The receptors were gathered from a young man with Graves disease.

This clonotype was found a few times. The chain uses TRBV24-1 and TRBJ2-3, with D unclear. CDR1 KGHDR and CDR2 SFDVKD come from the germline V gene. The CDR3 covers 16 residues. The V end was cut by 2 bases, the J end by 1 base, with 12 bases between. The CDR3 DNA reads as TGTGCCACCAGTGATTCGAGCGCCGAGGGCACAGATACGCAGTATTTT. It translates to CATSDSSAEGTDTQYF.

The count of this clonotype is one. At one of its ends the junction is not consistent with the germline gene, which may arise from a read error. The chain recombines TRBV20-1 with TRBJ1-2; TRBD1 agrees at 9 bases. The CDR3 sequence is 13 residues long. Germline V lookup: CDR1 DFQATT, CDR2 SNEGSKA (reference sequence). The DNA of the CDR3 is TGCTGTGCTACCCCAGGGACAGGGAATGGCTACACCTTC. Translated: CCATPGTGNGYTF.

As concerns this clonotype: A read error is likely, as this CDR3 ends without the conserved phenylalanine or tryptophan. V and J are TRBV20-1 and TRBJ2-2; TRBD2 aligns across 10 bases. J gave up 4 bases and V 3 bases, and 5 bases lay outside the gene matches. In germline, CDR1 is DFQATT, CDR2 SNEGSKA (reference sequence). This CDR3 is built from 15 residues. The CDR3 here is CSASIPSGGTGELFS. In nucleotides, the CDR3 is TGCAGTGCTAGTATTCCTAGCGGGGGCACCGGGGAGCTGTTTTCT.

The chain has TRBV12-3 or TRBV12-4 and TRBJ2-5; D may be TRBD2 (6 bases). Trimming removed 10 bases at V and 7 bases at J, with 13 bases between. The CDR3 is 11 amino acids. CDR3 nucleotide sequence: TGTGCCATCTCTAGCGCGGGGACCCAGTACTTC. Its protein product is CAISSAGTQYF.

This clonotype has just a few counts. This chain links TRBV14 with TRBJ2-1, with TRBD2 matching 12 bases. The CDR3 runs 13 residues. CDR1 and CDR2 from the germline V gene are SGHDN and FVKESK. The V and J ends lost 5 bases and 14 bases, in that order; junction bases with no gene match: 7. The CDR3 is CASSYRLAGAEFF. CDR3 sequence (DNA): TGTGCCAGCAGCTACCGACTAGCGGGAGCCGAGTTCTTC.

Ten or more counts support this clonotype. The chain has TRBV27 and TRBJ1-1, with 8 nucleotides matching TRBD1. The germline V gene has CDR1 MNHEY and CDR2 SMNVEV (reference sequence). The CDR3 runs 21 residues. After removal of 5 bases from V and 1 base from J, the junction contained 24 bases not matched to a gene. CDR3: CASSPFVGRKIRTGRNTEAFF. DNA of the CDR3: TGTGCCAGCAGTCCCTTCGTTGGGCGAAAGATCCGGACAGGGAGGAACACTGAAGCTTTCTTT.

This clonotype was found a few times. V usage is TRBV7-9 and J usage is TRBJ2-1; D might be TRBD1 (6 bases). The germline V and J ends were trimmed by 5 bases and 8 bases, with 16 bases remaining between them. The CDR3 length is 14 residues. The germline V gene encodes CDR1 SEHNR and CDR2 FQNEAQ (reference sequence). The DNA for the CDR3 is TGTGCCAGCAGCACCCCAACAGGGTCCGATGAGCAGTTCTTC. It specifies CASSTPTGSDEQFF.

In its sample, this clonotype was seen many times. V gene TRBV2 combines with J gene TRBJ1-5, with 7 positions matching TRBD1. CDR1 and CDR2 (germline): SNHLY, FYNNEI. V was pared by 6 bases and J by 4 bases, with 9 bases of the junction left unmatched. The CDR3 has 15 amino acids. Here the CDR3 DNA reads TGTGCCAGCAGGAACCGGGACAGCCTTAATCAGCCCCAGCATTTT. Its translation is CASRNRDSLNQPQHF.

This clonotype was seen at least ten times. This chain connects TRBV6-1 to TRBJ1-1, with 9 bases identical to TRBD1. With 6 bases clipped from V and 3 bases from J, the junction kept 11 bases outside the gene matches. Per the germline V gene, CDR1 is MNHNS and CDR2 is SASEGT. This CDR3 has 16 residues. CDR3 coding DNA: TGTGCCAGCAGGCCGACAGGGGGACCGGAATACACTGAAGCTTTCTTT. Amino acid sequence: CASRPTGGPEYTEAFF.

In the case of this clonotype: A far larger clone differs by one base, so this is likely a read error. V is TRBV7-9 and J is TRBJ1-1; possibly TRBD1 for D (5 bases). This CDR3 comprises 16 residues. CDR1 is SEHNR and CDR2 is FQNEAQ in the germline V gene (reference sequence). Trimming shortened V by 6 bases and J by 1 base, and 18 bases separated the two germline ends. The DNA for the CDR3 is TGTGCCAGCAGTACTCTCCGGGGGAGGTGGAACACTGAAGCTTTCTTT. It encodes CASSTLRGRWNTEAFF.

This clonotype was seen a handful of times. V and J are TRBV20-1 and TRBJ2-5; D perhaps matches TRBD2 (6 bases). The germline V gene encodes CDR1 DFQATT and CDR2 SNEGSKA (reference sequence). V was trimmed by 4 bases and J by 0 bases, leaving 9 bases between them. The CDR3 length is 13 residues. In DNA form, the CDR3 reads TGCAGTGCTACGAGGACTAACCAAGAGACCCAGTACTTC. Its translation is CSATRTNQETQYF.

This clonotype was observed many times. The chain joins TRBV5-1 to TRBJ2-1; 9 nucleotides line up with TRBD2. From germline, CDR1 is SGHRS and CDR2 YFSETQ. CDR3 length: 17 residues. With 0 bases clipped from V and 4 bases from J, the junction kept 8 bases outside the gene matches. The CDR3, as DNA: TGCGCCAGCAGCTTGGCCCCCGCTAGCGGGATTTACAATGAGCAGTTCTTC. This gives the protein CASSLAPASGIYNEQFF. Looking up the rest from reference TRBV5-1 and TRBJ2-1 gives the full variable domain: KAGVTQTPRYLIKTRGQQVTLSCSPISGHRSVSWYQQTPGQGLQFLFEYFSETQRNKGNFPGRFSGRQFSNSRSEMNVSTLELGDSALYLCASSLAPASGIYNEQFFGPGTRLTVL.

This clonotype was counted between two and nine times. The V gene is TRBV20-1, the J gene TRBJ2-3; the D gene is possibly TRBD1 (6 bases). The germline CDR1 and CDR2 sequences are DFQATT and SNEGSKA (reference sequence). With 6 bases removed from V and 3 bases from J, the gap between germline ends came to 16 bases. The CDR3 runs 14 residues. In DNA, the CDR3 is TGCAGTGCGGCAGGGGCGCCGATAACAGATACGCAGTATTTT. Translation: CSAAGAPITDTQYF.

This clonotype appeared many times. Mismatch with germline at one junction end may stem from a read error. The chain combines TRBV5-1 with TRBJ2-7, with TRBD2 as a possible D gene (6 bases). CDR3 length: 16 amino acids. The germline CDR1 and CDR2 sequences are SGHRS and YFSETQ. The CDR3 is CASSLGAGRGSYEQYF. The CDR3 nucleotides are TGTGCCAGCAGCTTAGGTGCGGGACGGGGCTCCTACGAGCAGTACTTC.

This clonotype came up a few times. The J gene is TRBJ2-5, the V gene TRBV5-1, with D perhaps TRBD2 (5 bases). The V and J ends lost 0 bases and 7 bases respectively, with 16 bases between them. The CDR3 runs 15 residues. Germline V gene sequence: CDR1 SGHRS, CDR2 YFSETQ. CDR3 loop: CASSLAYALEGTQYF. The CDR3 bases are TGCGCCAGCAGCTTGGCCTACGCCCTCGAGGGGACCCAGTACTTC. The complete variable domain, with remaining parts taken from reference TRBV5-1 and TRBJ2-5, reads KAGVTQTPRYLIKTRGQQVTLSCSPISGHRSVSWYQQTPGQGLQFLFEYFSETQRNKGNFPGRFSGRQFSNSRSEMNVSTLELGDSALYLCASSLAYALEGTQYFGPGTRLLVL.

This clonotype was seen repeatedly, ten times or more. This chain connects TRBV6-1 to TRBJ2-1; 9 bases align to TRBD1. Unmatched junction bases numbered 5, after V lost 5 bases and J lost 6 bases. This CDR3 has 14 residues. Germline loops: CDR1 MNHNS, CDR2 SASEGT. The chain's CDR3 is CASSTGGAPNEQFF. CDR3 sequence (DNA): TGTGCCAGCAGTACAGGGGGCGCACCCAATGAGCAGTTCTTC.

This clonotype was seen a handful of times. This chain joins TRBV5-5 and TRBJ1-1; D is ambiguous. The germline V gene encodes CDR1 SGHKS and CDR2 YYEKEE (reference sequence). This CDR3 region has 15 residues. Deletions cut 1 base from V and 2 bases from J, with 12 bases between. The CDR3 nucleotides are TGTGCCAGCAGCTTGATTAGCGGGGTAAACACTGAAGCTTTCTTT. Amino acid sequence: CASSLISGVNTEAFF.

This clonotype was observed at least ten times. This sequence joins TRBV30 and TRBJ2-1; 9 nucleotides align to TRBD2. Germline trimming cut 5 bases from V and 9 bases from J; bases unmatched to any gene: 11. This CDR3 spans 14 amino acids. Germline CDR1 reads GTSNPN; CDR2 reads SVGIG (reference sequence). The CDR3 here is CAWGVAGGFGEQFF. The DNA for the CDR3 is TGTGCCTGGGGGGTGGCGGGAGGGTTCGGTGAGCAGTTCTTC.

There are many counts of this clonotype. The rearrangement joins TRBV27 to TRBJ1-5; D is ambiguous. The CDR3 is 14 residues long. Germline V gives CDR1 MNHEY, CDR2 SMNVEV (reference sequence). V was pared by 6 bases and J by 0 bases, with 9 bases between. The CDR3 DNA sequence: TGTGCCAGCAGCCTAACATATAGCAATCAGCCCCAGCATTTT. Translating it yields CASSLTYSNQPQHF.

This clonotype has only a few counts. The chain has TRBV5-4 and TRBJ2-7; the match to TRBD2 covers 8 bases. Germline assignment: CDR1 SGHNT and CDR2 YYREEE (reference sequence). This CDR3 spans 16 amino acids. After removal of 4 bases from V and 0 bases from J, the junction contained 9 bases not matched to a gene. The CDR3 nucleotides are TGTGCCAGCAGCCCGGGGGGGTTTAGCGCCTCCTACGAGCAGTACTTC. Encoded protein: CASSPGGFSASYEQYF.

This clonotype was found a few times. V usage is TRBV28 and J usage is TRBJ2-3; unclear D gene. The CDR3 spans 13 residues. V was trimmed by 9 bases and J by 0 bases, leaving 10 bases between them. Germline loops: CDR1 MDHEN, CDR2 SYDVKM. CDR3 sequence reads: CASNPRSTDTQYF. CDR3 nucleotide sequence: TGTGCCAGTAATCCCAGGAGCACAGATACGCAGTATTTT.

The chain uses TRBV7-9 and TRBJ2-3, with a tentative D call TRBD2 (6 bases). The CDR3 sequence is 16 residues long. Germline values: CDR1 SEHNR, CDR2 FQNEAQ (reference sequence). The V end lost 0 bases, the J end lost 2 bases, and 12 bases lay between the germline ends. CDR3 DNA sequence: TGTGCCAGCAGCTTAGCGTTACTAGCAGACACAGATACGCAGTATTTT. Protein product: CASSLALLADTDTQYF.

In its sample, this clonotype was seen many times. The rearrangement links TRBV28 to TRBJ1-5; D is ambiguous. Trimming left V 3 bases short and J 1 base short, with 10 bases between. The CDR3 totals 15 residues. Looked up from germline, CDR1 is MDHEN and CDR2 is SYDVKM. The CDR3 spells CASSFRAVSNQPQHF. The DNA for the CDR3 is TGTGCCAGCAGTTTCCGGGCAGTAAGCAATCAGCCCCAGCATTTT. The entire variable domain, with the rest obtained from reference TRBV28 and TRBJ1-5, is as follows: DVKVTQSSRYLVKRTGEKVFLECVQDMDHENMFWYRQDPGLGLRLIYFSYDVKMKEKGDIPEGYSVSREKKERFSLILESASTNQTSMYLCASSFRAVSNQPQHFGDGTRLSIL.

Many counts were recorded for this clonotype. The V and J genes are TRBV6-7 and TRBJ1-5, with a possible D match to TRBD1 (5 bases). TRBV6-7 is marked as an open reading frame, function uncertain. Trimming took off 4 bases at V and 4 bases at J, with 14 bases between the two ends. The CDR3 is 15 residues long. The DNA of the CDR3 is TGTGCCAGCAGTTTTCCAGGGCCCCCTAATCAGCCCCAGCATTTT. Amino acid sequence: CASSFPGPPNQPQHF.

This clonotype was picked up a small number of times. This chain connects TRBV7-9 to TRBJ2-7; D gene unclear. Germline CDR1 and CDR2: SEHNR and FQNEAQ (reference sequence). The length of the CDR3 is 14 residues. The V gene lost 3 bases and the J gene lost 2 bases, with 11 bases spanning the gap. Here the CDR3 DNA reads TGTGCCAGCAGCTTTATCGGCCGTCCCTACGAGCAGTACTTC. Amino acids: CASSFIGRPYEQYF.